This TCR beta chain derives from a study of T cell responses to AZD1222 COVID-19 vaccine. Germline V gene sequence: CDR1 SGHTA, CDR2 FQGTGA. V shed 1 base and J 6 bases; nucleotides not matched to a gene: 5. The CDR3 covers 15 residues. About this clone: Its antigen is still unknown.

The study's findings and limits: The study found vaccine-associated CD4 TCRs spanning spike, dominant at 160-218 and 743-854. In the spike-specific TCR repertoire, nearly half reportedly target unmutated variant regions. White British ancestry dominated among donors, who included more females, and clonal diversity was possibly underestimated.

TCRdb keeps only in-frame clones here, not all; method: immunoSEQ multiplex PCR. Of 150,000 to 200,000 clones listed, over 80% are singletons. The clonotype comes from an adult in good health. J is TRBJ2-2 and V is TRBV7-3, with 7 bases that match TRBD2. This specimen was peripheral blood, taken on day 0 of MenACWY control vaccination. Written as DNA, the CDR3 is TGTGCCAGCAGCTTAAGCGCTAGCGGTGCCGGGGAGCTGTTTTTT. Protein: CASSLSASGAGELFF. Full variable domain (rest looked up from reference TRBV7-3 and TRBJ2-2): GAGVSQTPSNKVTEKGKYVELRCDPISGHTALYWYRQSLGQGPEFLIYFQGTGAADDSGLPNDRFFAVRPEGSVSTLKIQRTERGDSAVYLCASSLSASGAGELFFGEGSRLTVL.